What follows are 21 T cell receptor beta chains derived from one specimen sequenced in a study of OX40 agonist ivuxolimab in advanced cancers. Here immunoSEQ multiplex PCR was the method, and the copy in TCRdb shows in-frame clones only, minus some. Of tens of thousands of clones listed, roughly 84% are singletons. The sample was CD4+ or CD8+ T cells sorted from blood, taken in a trial of the OX40 agonist ivuxolimab. These receptors were collected from an adult with an advanced solid tumor such as melanoma, head and neck, liver or kidney cancer.

The genes are TRBV5-1 and TRBJ1-5; weak D call: TRBD1 (5 bases). V was clipped by 4 bases and J by 11 bases, with 16 bases between them. The CDR3 contains 13 residues. CDR1 and CDR2 (germline): SGHRS, YFSETQ. The DNA for the CDR3 is TGCGCCAGCAGCAAGGCCCCAGGGCAGTCCCAGCATTTT. As protein: CASSKAPGQSQHF. Combining the CDR3 with reference TRBV5-1 and TRBJ1-5 gives the whole variable domain KAGVTQTPRYLIKTRGQQVTLSCSPISGHRSVSWYQQTPGQGLQFLFEYFSETQRNKGNFPGRFSGRQFSNSRSEMNVSTLELGDSALYLCASSKAPGQSQHFGDGTRLSIL.

The chain uses TRBV19 and TRBJ1-2; 8 nucleotides agree with TRBD1. This CDR3 is built from 13 residues. Germline lookup yields CDR1 LNHDA and CDR2 SQIVND (reference sequence). V lost 6 bases, J lost 8 bases, and 8 bases stayed unmatched. As DNA, the CDR3 is TGTGCCAGTAGCAACGACAGGGGTGGAGGCTACACCTTC. It encodes CASSNDRGGGYTF.

This clone was detected only a few times. The chain employs TRBV25-1 and TRBJ2-1; 12 nucleotides align to TRBD1. The CDR3 sequence is 15 residues long. Germline values: CDR1 MGHDK, CDR2 SYGVNS. V gave up 1 base and J gave up 8 bases; unmatched junction bases: 3. The CDR3 nucleotides read TGTGCCAGCAGTGAATTAGGGACAGGGGGCCATGAGCAGTTCTTC. Residues: CASSELGTGGHEQFF.

The chain combines TRBV7-2 with TRBJ2-7; 7 nucleotides agree with TRBD1. This CDR3 is 15 amino acids long. The germline CDR1 and CDR2 sequences are SGHTA and FQGNSA. After removal of 1 base from V and 2 bases from J, the junction contained 5 bases not matched to a gene. The chain's CDR3 is CASSLDGTATYEQYF. CDR3 in DNA: TGTGCCAGCAGCTTAGACGGGACAGCTACCTACGAGCAGTACTTC.

This chain links TRBV11-2 with TRBJ2-7; 9 bases agree with TRBD1. J lost 3 bases, V lost 5 bases, and 11 bases had no gene match. The CDR3 has 16 residues. Germline CDR1 and CDR2: SGHAT and FQNNGV. The CDR3 is CASSPRGTGPFYEQYF. The DNA of the CDR3 is TGTGCCAGCAGCCCGCGTGGGACAGGGCCTTTCTACGAGCAGTACTTC.

The rearrangement links TRBV10-3 to TRBJ2-2; D is unclear. Looked up from germline, CDR1 is ENHRY and CDR2 is SYGVKD. With 2 bases removed from V and 8 bases from J, the gap between germline ends came to 9 bases. This CDR3 comprises 13 residues. CDR3: CAISEIWVGELFF. The CDR3 DNA reads as TGTGCCATCAGTGAGATTTGGGTAGGGGAGCTGTTTTTT.

The rearrangement links TRBV10-3 to TRBJ2-1, with D perhaps TRBD2 (6 bases). The CDR3 extends over 13 amino acids. CDR1 is ENHRY and CDR2 is SYGVKD in the germline V gene. Trimming pared 6 bases from V and 7 bases from J, leaving 13 bases between. For the CDR3, the DNA is TGTGCCATCAGGCTAGCGAGCGCGAATGAGCAGTTCTTC. As protein: CAIRLASANEQFF.

The V gene is TRBV7-3, the J gene TRBJ2-2; the match to TRBD2 covers 13 bases. CDR3 length equals 18 residues. V shed 5 bases, J shed 6 bases, and the junction held 12 bases outside the gene matches. Germline V gene lookup returns CDR1 SGHTA and CDR2 FQGTGA. As DNA, the CDR3 is TGTGCCAGCAGCGGAGGGCCGGGACTAGCGGGACCCGCCGGGGAGCTGTTTTTT. Its protein product is CASSGGPGLAGPAGELFF.

J is TRBJ2-5 and V is TRBV5-4; D possibly corresponds to TRBD2 (5 bases). The V and J ends lost 4 bases and 1 base respectively, with 14 bases between them. CDR3 length equals 15 residues. Germline CDR1 and CDR2: SGHNT and YYREEE (reference sequence). The CDR3, as DNA: TGTGCCAGCAGCGATAGACGGGGTTCCCAAGAGACCCAGTACTTC. This sequence encodes CASSDRRGSQETQYF. Together with reference TRBV5-4 and TRBJ2-5, the CDR3 gives the full variable domain: ETGVTQSPTHLIKTRGQQVTLRCSSQSGHNTVSWYQQALGQGPQFIFQYYREEENGRGNFPPRFSGLQFPNYSSELNVNALELDDSALYLCASSDRRGSQETQYFGPGTRLLVL.

CDR3 amino acids: CASSEAGSLGSPLHF. The CDR3 bases are TGTGCCAGCAGTGAGGCCGGGTCCTTGGGGTCACCCCTCCACTTT. The J gene is TRBJ1-6, the V gene TRBV6-1; D call uncertain. V was pared by 3 bases and J by 10 bases, with 16 bases between. Germline V lookup: CDR1 MNHNS, CDR2 SASEGT. This CDR3 spans 15 amino acids.

In this sample, this clone turned up once. The J gene is TRBJ1-2, the V gene TRBV5-6, with D uncertain. V was clipped by 1 base and J by 10 bases, with 8 bases between them. The CDR3 has 11 residues. Germline lookup yields CDR1 SGHDT and CDR2 YYEEEE. The CDR3 sequence: CASSLHLVYTF. Here the CDR3 DNA reads TGTGCCAGCAGCTTGCACTTGGTCTACACCTTC.

The chain is built from TRBV10-2 and TRBJ1-6; a weak D match, TRBD1 (6 bases). The CDR3 has 14 amino acids. Germline V CDR1 and CDR2: WSHSY, SAAADI. Trimming stripped 6 bases from V and 10 bases from J, with 16 bases between. The CDR3 loop reads CASSWTGAGSPLHF. The DNA of the CDR3 is TGCGCCAGCAGCTGGACGGGGGCGGGCTCACCCCTCCACTTT.

This clone has only a few counts. The chain couples TRBV28 to TRBJ2-1; no firm D call. V was shortened by 6 bases and J by 12 bases, with 15 bases between the two germline ends. Germline V CDR1 and CDR2: MDHEN, SYDVKM. The CDR3 length is 12 residues. The CDR3 here is CASSQGSSVQFF. In DNA form, the CDR3 reads TGTGCCAGCAGCCAAGGTTCCAGCGTGCAGTTCTTC.

This clone was observed a few times. The chain links TRBV29-1 to TRBJ2-5; D tentatively fits TRBD1 or TRBD2 (5 bases each). Trimming shortened V by 2 bases and J by 2 bases, and 9 bases separated the two germline ends. Germline values: CDR1 SQVTM, CDR2 ANQGSEA. The CDR3 runs to 13 residues. The CDR3 protein is CSVETGPQETQYF. The CDR3 DNA sequence: TGCAGCGTTGAAACGGGACCTCAAGAGACCCAGTACTTC.

The rearrangement links TRBV9 to TRBJ2-2; D is possibly TRBD2 (6 bases). Germline assignment: CDR1 SGDLS and CDR2 YYNGEE. This CDR3 has 15 amino acids. The germline V and J ends were trimmed by 4 bases and 2 bases, with 12 bases remaining between them. The DNA of the CDR3 is TGTGCCAGCAGCACCCGTAGCGGAAACACCGGGGAGCTGTTTTTT. It codes for CASSTRSGNTGELFF.

The chain uses TRBV19 and TRBJ2-5; maybe TRBD2 (6 bases). V was cut by 3 bases and J by 2 bases, with 7 bases left in between. CDR1 and CDR2 from the germline V gene are LNHDA and SQIVND (reference sequence). The CDR3 has 13 amino acids. CDR3: CASSMGTQETQYF. As DNA, the CDR3 is TGTGCCAGTAGTATGGGGACTCAAGAGACCCAGTACTTC.

The rearrangement links TRBV7-2 to TRBJ2-2, with TRBD1 as a possible D gene (6 bases). V lost 2 bases to trimming and J lost 1 base, with 11 bases between them. CDR1 and CDR2 (germline): SGHTA, FQGNSA. The CDR3 has 16 residues. In DNA, the CDR3 is TGTGCCAGCAGCTTATTCGCAGGGGAGAACACCGGGGAGCTGTTTTTT. Its protein is CASSLFAGENTGELFF.

This chain uses TRBV25-1 with TRBJ2-3, with a tentative D call TRBD1 (5 bases). In germline, CDR1 is MGHDK, CDR2 SYGVNS. V was pared by 1 base and J by 7 bases, with 12 bases between. The length of the CDR3 is 14 residues. The CDR3 spells CASSELQARHTQYF. In nucleotides, the CDR3 is TGTGCCAGCAGTGAATTACAGGCTCGGCATACGCAGTATTTT.

This clone was observed once. The chain uses TRBV6-5 and TRBJ1-2, with 8 bases that match TRBD1. Germline-derived CDR1 and CDR2 are MNHEY and SVGAGI. The CDR3 contains 13 residues. Trimming took 6 bases from V and 8 from J; bases not matched to a gene: 8. CDR3 DNA sequence: TGTGCCAGCAGCCCCAGGGGGCTCTACGGCTACACCTTC. This gives the protein CASSPRGLYGYTF.

V and J are TRBV6-6 and TRBJ2-1; 7 nucleotides line up with TRBD1. V dropped 6 bases and J dropped 2; count of bases not matched to a gene: 7. The CDR3 totals 15 residues. Germline CDR1 MNHNY, CDR2 SVGAGI (reference sequence). The CDR3 sequence is CASRSRDRAYNEQFF. Written as DNA, the CDR3 is TGTGCCAGCAGGAGCCGGGACAGAGCCTACAATGAGCAGTTCTTC.

The chain uses TRBV2 and TRBJ2-7, with a weak D call TRBD1 (6 bases). The germline CDR1 and CDR2 sequences are SNHLY and FYNNEI. V was pared by 0 bases and J by 1 base, with 10 bases between. The CDR3 extends over 15 amino acids. CDR3 bases: TGTGCCAGCAGTGAAGCCGGGACATTGTCCTACGAGCAGTACGTC. Amino acid sequence: CASSEAGTLSYEQYV.